This is a list of T cell receptor beta chains from one sample in a study of blood T cell repertoires in COVID-19. TCRdb's copy holds only in-frame clones and misses some; the assay was immunoSEQ multiplex PCR. The table includes approximately 210,000 clones, roughly 84% detected once. The sequencing input was peripheral blood. These receptors originate from a woman aged 80 or older with COVID-19, enrolled during active disease. CDR3s include the opening cysteine and the closing phenylalanine or tryptophan. Fields, in order: J gene, V gene, D gene, clone size, CDR3 length, CDR3 protein, CDR3 DNA. A D gene is named only where the DNA matches it firmly. Some rows mark clone size as missing; the rest say once, few, many or name a class of expanded clone.

TRBJ2-3 TRBV9 TRBD2 NA 17 CASSGGQTSDYTDTQYF TGTGCCAGCAGCGGAGGGCAAACTAGCGACTACACAGATACGCAGTATTTT
TRBJ1-2 TRBV5-6 TRBD1 NA 13 CASSLDRGHGYTF TGTGCCAGCAGCTTGGACAGGGGGCATGGCTACACCTTC
TRBJ2-1 TRBV19 TRBD2 NA 15 CASSIEGGSYNEQFF TGTGCCAGTAGTATAGAGGGGGGGTCCTACAATGAGCAGTTCTTC
TRBJ1-2 TRBV5-5 NA once 14 CASSLALTNYGYTF TGTGCCAGCAGCTTAGCACTGACAAACTATGGCTACACCTTC
TRBJ2-7 TRBV7-9 TRBD2 NA 10 CASGGGTPYF TGTGCCAGCGGGGGGGGGACTCCGTACTTC
TRBJ1-1 TRBV7-2 NA NA 15 CASSSFQGVGTEAFF TGTGCCAGCAGCTCATTTCAGGGTGTTGGCACTGAAGCTTTCTTT
TRBJ2-5 TRBV5-1 TRBD2 NA 15 CASSPGLAVQETQYF TGCGCCAGCAGCCCCGGACTAGCGGTCCAAGAGACCCAGTACTTC
TRBJ1-1 TRBV28 TRBD1 NA 14 CASRTGDPRTEAFF TGTGCCAGCAGAACAGGGGACCCTCGAACTGAAGCTTTCTTT
TRBJ2-1 TRBV7-9 NA NA 16 CASSFREGRSYNEQFF TGTGCCAGCAGCTTTCGTGAGGGAAGGTCCTACAATGAGCAGTTCTTC
TRBJ2-2 TRBV5-1 NA NA 14 CASSLGPGTGELFF TGCGCCAGCAGCTTGGGTCCGGGCACCGGGGAGCTGTTTTTT
TRBJ2-3 TRBV11-3 TRBD2 NA 15 CASSLDGGGTDTQYF TGTGCCAGCAGCTTAGATGGCGGGGGGACAGATACGCAGTATTTT
TRBJ2-1 TRBV19 TRBD2 NA 17 CASSILTSGGPYNEQFF TGTGCCAGTAGTATACTAACTAGCGGGGGGCCCTACAATGAGCAGTTCTTC
TRBJ2-5 TRBV5-1 NA NA 14 CASSLGGGQETQYF TGCGCCAGCAGCTTGGGGGGCGGTCAAGAGACCCAGTACTTC
TRBJ1-5 TRBV2 TRBD1 NA 13 CASRDRAGQPQHF TGTGCCAGCAGGGACAGGGCAGGTCAGCCCCAGCATTTT
TRBJ1-1 TRBV5-1 TRBD1 once 15 CASSYLTGGNTEAFF TGCGCCAGCAGCTACCTAACAGGGGGGAACACTGAAGCTTTCTTT
TRBJ2-5 TRBV9 TRBD2 NA 15 CASSVGSGGAETQYF TGTGCCAGCAGCGTAGGTAGCGGGGGGGCCGAGACCCAGTACTTC
TRBJ1-1 TRBV15 NA NA 14 CATSREAGNTEAFF TGTGCCACCAGCAGAGAGGCTGGGAACACTGAAGCTTTCTTT
TRBJ1-6 TRBV28 NA NA 14 CASSLEREDSPLHF TGTGCCAGCAGTTTGGAAAGGGAGGATTCACCCCTCCACTTT
TRBJ1-4 TRBV28 NA few 16 CASSFITSATNEKLFF TGTGCCAGCAGTTTTATCACATCCGCAACTAATGAAAAACTGTTTTTT
TRBJ2-3 TRBV11-2 NA NA 17 CASSMTSWTAITDTQYF TGTGCCAGCAGCATGACTAGTTGGACCGCTATCACAGATACGCAGTATTTT